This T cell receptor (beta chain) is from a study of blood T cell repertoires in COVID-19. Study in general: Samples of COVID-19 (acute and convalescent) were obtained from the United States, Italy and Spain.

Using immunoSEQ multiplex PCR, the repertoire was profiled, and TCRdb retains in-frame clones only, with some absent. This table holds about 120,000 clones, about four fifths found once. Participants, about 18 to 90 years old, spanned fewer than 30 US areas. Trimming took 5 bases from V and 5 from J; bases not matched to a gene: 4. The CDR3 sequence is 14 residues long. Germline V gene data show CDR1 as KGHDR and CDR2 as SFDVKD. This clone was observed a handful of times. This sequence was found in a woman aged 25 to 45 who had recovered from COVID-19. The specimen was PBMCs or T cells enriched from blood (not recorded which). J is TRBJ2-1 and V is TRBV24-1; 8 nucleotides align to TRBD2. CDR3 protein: CATSVPGGDNEQFF. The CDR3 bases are TGTGCCACCAGTGTCCCGGGAGGGGACAATGAGCAGTTCTTC.